Listed here is a single T cell receptor beta chain. Its antigen remains unidentified. Likely unrecorded immune exposures existed in these nominally healthy donors. The data originate from a study of cytomegalovirus exposure and HLA in healthy donors. A multiplex PCR was run with 60 Vbeta primers and 13 Jbeta primers. Per the original data handling: The authors later counted about 80 million unique TCR beta chains, some 9.9 million of them shared. The method was immunoSEQ multiplex PCR; TCRdb's version includes in-frame clones alone and lacks a portion of them. V, J and clone size reflect that table, while D and trimming were determined from the DNA. The sample holds 65,000 to 95,000 clones. This CDR3 comprises 14 residues. In germline, CDR1 is SGHNT, CDR2 YYREEE (reference sequence). The V and J ends lost 4 bases and 3 bases, in that order; junction bases with no gene match: 5. The study's findings and limits: Upon later analysis, TCR association rates were observed to vary by HLA locus, being highest for DRB1 and lowest for HLA-C. The study listed under 200 cytomegalovirus-associated TCR beta chains.

The sample comprised PBMCs. The rearrangement uses TRBV5-4 and TRBJ1-2; 8 bases agree with TRBD1. This TCR was recovered from a female donor in good health and CMV-seropositive. The CDR3 DNA sequence: TGTGCCAGCAGCCACGGACAGGGTGACTATGGCTACACCTTC. Translated: CASSHGQGDYGYTF.